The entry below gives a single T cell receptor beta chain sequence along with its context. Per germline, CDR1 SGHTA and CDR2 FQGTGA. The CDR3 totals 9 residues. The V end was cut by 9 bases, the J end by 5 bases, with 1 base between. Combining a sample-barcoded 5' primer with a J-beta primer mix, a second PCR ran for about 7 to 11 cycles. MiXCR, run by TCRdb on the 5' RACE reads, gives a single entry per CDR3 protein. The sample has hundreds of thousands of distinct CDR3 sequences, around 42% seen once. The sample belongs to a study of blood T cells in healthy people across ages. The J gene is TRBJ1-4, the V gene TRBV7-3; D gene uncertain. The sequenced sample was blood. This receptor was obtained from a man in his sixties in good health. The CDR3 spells CARNEKLFF. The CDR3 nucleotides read TGTGCCAGGAATGAAAAACTGTTTTTT.